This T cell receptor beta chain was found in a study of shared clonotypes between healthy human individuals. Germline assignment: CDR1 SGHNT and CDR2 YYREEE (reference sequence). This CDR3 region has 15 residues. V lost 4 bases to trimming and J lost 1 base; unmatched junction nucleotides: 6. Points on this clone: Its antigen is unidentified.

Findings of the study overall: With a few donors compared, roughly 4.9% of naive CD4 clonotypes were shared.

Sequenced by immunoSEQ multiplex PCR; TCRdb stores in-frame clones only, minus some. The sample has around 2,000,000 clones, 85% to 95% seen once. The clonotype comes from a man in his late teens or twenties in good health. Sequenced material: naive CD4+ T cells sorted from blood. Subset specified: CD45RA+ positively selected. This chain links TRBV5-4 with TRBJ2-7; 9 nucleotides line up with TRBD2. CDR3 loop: CASSLREGLSYEQYF. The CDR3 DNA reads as TGTGCCAGCAGCCTGCGGGAGGGCCTTTCCTACGAGCAGTACTTC.